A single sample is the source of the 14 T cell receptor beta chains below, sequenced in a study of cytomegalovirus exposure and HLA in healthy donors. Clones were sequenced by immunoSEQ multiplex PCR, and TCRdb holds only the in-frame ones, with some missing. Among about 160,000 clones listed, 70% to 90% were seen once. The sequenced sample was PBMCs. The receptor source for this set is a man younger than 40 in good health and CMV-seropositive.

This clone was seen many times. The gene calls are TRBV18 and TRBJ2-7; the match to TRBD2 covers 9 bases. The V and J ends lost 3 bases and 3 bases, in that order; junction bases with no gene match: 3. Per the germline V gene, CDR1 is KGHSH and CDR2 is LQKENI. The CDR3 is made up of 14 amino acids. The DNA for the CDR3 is TGTGCCAGCTCACCTGCGGGGGGGGGCTACGAGCAGTACTTC. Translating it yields CASSPAGGGYEQYF.

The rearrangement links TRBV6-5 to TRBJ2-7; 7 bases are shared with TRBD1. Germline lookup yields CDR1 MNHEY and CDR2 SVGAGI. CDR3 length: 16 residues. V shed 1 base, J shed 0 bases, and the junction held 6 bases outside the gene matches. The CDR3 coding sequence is TGTGCCAGCAGTTACTTACAGGGGCGCAGCTCCTACGAGCAGTACTTC. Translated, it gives CASSYLQGRSSYEQYF.

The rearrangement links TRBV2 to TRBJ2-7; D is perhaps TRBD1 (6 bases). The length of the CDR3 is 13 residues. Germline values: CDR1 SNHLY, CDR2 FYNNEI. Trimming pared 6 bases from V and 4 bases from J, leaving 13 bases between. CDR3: CASSRQAIYEQYF. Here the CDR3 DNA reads TGTGCCAGCAGCCGACAGGCTATTTACGAGCAGTACTTC.

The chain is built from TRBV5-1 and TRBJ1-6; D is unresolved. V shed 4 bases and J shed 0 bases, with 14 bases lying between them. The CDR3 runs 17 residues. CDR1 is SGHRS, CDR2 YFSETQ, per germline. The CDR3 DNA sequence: TGCGCCAGCAGCACCAGTCTAAGGAGCTCCTATAATTCACCCCTCCACTTT. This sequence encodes CASSTSLRSSYNSPLHF.

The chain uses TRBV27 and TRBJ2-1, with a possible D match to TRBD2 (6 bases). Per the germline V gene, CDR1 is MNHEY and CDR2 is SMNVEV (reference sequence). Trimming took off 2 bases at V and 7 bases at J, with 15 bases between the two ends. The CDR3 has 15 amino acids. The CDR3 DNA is TGTGCCAGCAGTTTAACCCCAGGGAGGAATAATGAGCAGTTCTTC. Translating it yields CASSLTPGRNNEQFF.

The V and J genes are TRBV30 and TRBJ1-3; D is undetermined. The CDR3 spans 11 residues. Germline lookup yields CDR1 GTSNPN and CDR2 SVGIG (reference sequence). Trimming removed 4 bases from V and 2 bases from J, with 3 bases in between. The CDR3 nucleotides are TGTGCCTGGATTACTGGAAACACCATATATTTT. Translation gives CAWITGNTIYF. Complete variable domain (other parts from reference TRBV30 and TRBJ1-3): SQTIHQWPATLVQPVGSPLSLECTVEGTSNPNLYWYRQAAGRGLQLLFYSVGIGQISSEVPQNLSASRPQDRQFILSSKKLLLSDSGFYLCAWITGNTIYFGEGSWLTVV.

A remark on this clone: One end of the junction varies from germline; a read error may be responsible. CDR3 residues: CASRERWSDYGYTF. Here the CDR3 DNA reads TGTGCCAGCCGTGAGCGTTGGAGTGACTATGGCTACACCTTC. The rearrangement joins TRBV2 to TRBJ1-2; D remains unclear. Looked up from germline, CDR1 is SNHLY and CDR2 is FYNNEI. The CDR3 has 14 amino acids.

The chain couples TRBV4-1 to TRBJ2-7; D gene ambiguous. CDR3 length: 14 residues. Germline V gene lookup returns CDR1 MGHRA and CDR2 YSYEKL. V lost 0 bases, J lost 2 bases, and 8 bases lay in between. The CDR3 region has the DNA TGCGCCAGCAGCCAAGATAGGCAGGCCTACGAGCAGTACTTC. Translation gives CASSQDRQAYEQYF.

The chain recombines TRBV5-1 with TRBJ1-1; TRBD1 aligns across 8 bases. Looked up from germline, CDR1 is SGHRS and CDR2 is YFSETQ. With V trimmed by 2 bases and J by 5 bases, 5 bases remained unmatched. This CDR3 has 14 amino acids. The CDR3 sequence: CASSFQGANTEAFF. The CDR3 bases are TGCGCCAGCAGCTTTCAGGGGGCAAATACTGAAGCTTTCTTT.

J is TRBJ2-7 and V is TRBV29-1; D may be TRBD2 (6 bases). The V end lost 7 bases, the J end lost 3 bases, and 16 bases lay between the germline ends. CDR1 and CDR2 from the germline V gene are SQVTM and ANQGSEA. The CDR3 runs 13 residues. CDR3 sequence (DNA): TGCAGCGCGGAGAGCGGGCTAGACTACGAGCAGTACTTC. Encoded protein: CSAESGLDYEQYF.

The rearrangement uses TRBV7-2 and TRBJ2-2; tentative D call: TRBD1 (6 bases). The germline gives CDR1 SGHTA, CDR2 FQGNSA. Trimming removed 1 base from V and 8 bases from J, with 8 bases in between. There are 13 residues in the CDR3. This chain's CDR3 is CASSLGTAGELFF. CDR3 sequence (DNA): TGTGCCAGCAGCTTAGGGACAGCTGGGGAGCTGTTTTTT.

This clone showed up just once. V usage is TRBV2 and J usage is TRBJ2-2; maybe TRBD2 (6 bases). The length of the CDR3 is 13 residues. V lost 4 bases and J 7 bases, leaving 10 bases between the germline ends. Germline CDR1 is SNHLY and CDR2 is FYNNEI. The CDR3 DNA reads TGTGCCAGCAGTGTCCAGCGGGTCGGGGAGCTGTTTTTT. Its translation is CASSVQRVGELFF.

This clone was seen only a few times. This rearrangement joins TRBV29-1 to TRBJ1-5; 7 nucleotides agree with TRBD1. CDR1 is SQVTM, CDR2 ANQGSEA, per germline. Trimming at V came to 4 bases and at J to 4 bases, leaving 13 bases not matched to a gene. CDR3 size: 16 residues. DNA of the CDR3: TGCAGCGTTGTTGAGACAGGCACCAGGGGGAATCAGCCCCAGCATTTT. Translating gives CSVVETGTRGNQPQHF.

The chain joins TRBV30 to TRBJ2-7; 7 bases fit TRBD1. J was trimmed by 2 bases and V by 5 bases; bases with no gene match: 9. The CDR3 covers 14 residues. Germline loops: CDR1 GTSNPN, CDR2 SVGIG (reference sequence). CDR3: CAWAPGTETYEQYF. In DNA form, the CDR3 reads TGTGCCTGGGCTCCCGGGACAGAGACCTACGAGCAGTACTTC.